This T cell receptor (beta chain) was recovered during a study of neurological immune-mediated disorders. Broader study findings: It was HTLV-1-associated myelopathy that showed the most TCR clonal expansion, while multiple sclerosis showed the least, falling below healthy controls. Phylogenetically, 18 of 34 multiple sclerosis patients' repertoires fell into one related-CDR3 cluster, a possible signature.

This CDR3 has 16 amino acids. Unmatched junction bases numbered 4, after V lost 7 bases and J lost 0 bases. Looked up from germline, CDR1 is SNHLY and CDR2 is FYNNEI. The cDNA was generated through 5'RACE incorporating 10-nucleotide random UMIs. TCRdb passed the 5' RACE reads through MiXCR, listing each CDR3 protein once. Here the sample spans tens of thousands of distinct CDR3 sequences, about 4% being singletons. This clonotype was found many times. What it binds is not known. Sequenced material: PBMCs. This chain joins TRBV2 and TRBJ2-3; 13 positions match TRBD2. The sequence was obtained from a man aged 25 to 40 with multiple sclerosis. Here the CDR3 reads CASTGTSGTSTDTQYF. CDR3 in DNA: TGTGCCAGCACCGGGACTAGCGGGACTAGCACAGATACGCAGTATTTT.